This T cell receptor beta chain was sequenced in a study of somatic mutations in cytotoxic T cells in rheumatoid arthritis (dated by TCRdb to between 2016 and 2019). For context, the study as a whole: Right after diagnosis and prior to the start of any treatment, roughly 33 ml EDTA of peripheral blood was drawn from patients. Some T-cell populations stained with V beta antibodies were sorted by flow on a FACSAria II or Sony SH800 to nearly 100% purity, with sorted V beta1+ cells additionally subjected to TCRB sequencing. Whether expanded CD8+ T-cell clones in untreated, newly diagnosed rheumatoid arthritis carry somatic mutations was the study question, and clonality was characterized with TCRB deep sequencing. TCRB deep sequencing covered approximately 69 patients with rheumatoid arthritis along with about 20 healthy controls. The median ages of the patient and control groups were essentially identical. Paper-wide results and their limitations: In patients, CD8+ clonality rose with age (Spearman r ≈ 0.49), which was not the case in healthy controls. In about an eighth of the 65 patients the largest CD8+ clone exceeded 20% of CD8+ cells, and several identical CD8+ TCRB sequences were shared between blood and synovial fluid. The slight underrepresentation of TRBV07 in patients was not corrected for multiple comparisons. Viral specificity could not be ruled out by absence from virus-specific databases, and the antigen targets of the expanded CD8+ clones remained unknown. There was no significant difference in CD8+ T-cell clonality between rheumatoid arthritis patients and age-matched healthy controls.

Positive magnetic bead selection on an AutoMACS was used to isolate CD4+ and CD8+ cells, with flow cytometry used to check purity. After a first flow cytometry screen using a TCR V beta antibody panel, clonal expansions were characterized through TCRB deep sequencing of sorted CD8+ fractions. Isolation of peripheral blood mononuclear cells was done through Ficoll-Paque PLUS density gradient separation. DNA was extracted from CD4-enriched, CD8-enriched or PBMC samples with Nucleospin Tissue or Tissue XS kits and quantified with a Qubit 2.0 fluorometer. This clone was counted between two and nine times. Its target antigen remains unknown. Base quality data are lacking; no much larger clone is found one base away. The germline V gene sets CDR1 to SGDLS and CDR2 to YYNGEE. The germline V end is reduced by 3 bases and the J end by 2 bases; junction bases left unmatched: 8. Including cysteine and phenylalanine, the CDR3 has 15 amino acids. Solely the CDR3 DNA is kept, with 45 bases framed from the first base.

TCRB CDR3 sequencing used the immunoSEQ assay on genomic DNA. In the original analysis: Only a few patient CD8+ clones larger than 1% matched published virus-specific TCRB sequences when compared against them. Analyses were restricted to productive TCRB rearrangements. Clonality was expressed as a Shannon entropy-based productive clonality index, with each clone defined by a unique TCRB CDR3 sequence. Repertoire overlap for a pair of samples was computed from each clone's template counts relative to total templates per sample. V-gene usage measured by flow cytometry correlated with TCRB sequencing V-gene usage, with a Spearman r of roughly 0.55. TCRdb limited this immuneACCESS table to in-frame rearrangements with V and J called. A share of clones is missing; checked studies link under half to unresolved V genes, and the rest is unexplained. V, J and clone size reflect that table, while D and trimming were determined from the DNA. The sample table lists 20,000 to 25,000 clones, roughly 74% of them with a count of one. The ten largest account for approximately 11% of the sample.

This TCR was sampled from an adult with rheumatoid arthritis. The sample consisted of CD8+ T cells sorted from blood. In this chain, TRBV9 is recombined with TRBJ2-7; TRBD2 matches 7 bases in the middle. The sequence in DNA is TGTGCCAGCAGCGCGCAAGCGGGGACCACCTACGAGCAGTACTTC. The encoded protein is CASSAQAGTTYEQYF.